The clone carrying this T cell receptor (beta chain) appeared a single time. Its antigen is not identified. The CDR3 runs to 15 residues. Trimming at V came to 0 bases and at J to 3 bases, leaving 3 bases not matched to a gene. In germline, CDR1 is LGHNA, CDR2 YNFKEQ. A second PCR, run for roughly 7 to 11 cycles, used a sample-barcoded 5' primer plus a J-beta primer mix. TCRdb re-derived calls from the 5' RACE reads in MiXCR, one entry per CDR3 protein. Among 790,000 or so distinct CDR3 sequences listed, around 50% were seen once. This sample was taken from a study of blood T cells in healthy people across ages. General study findings and limits: When set beside aged donors, long-lived donors presented more naive CD4+ cells and higher diversity. In these data, TCR beta diversity tracked strongly with naive T cell percentage. PBMCs went unsorted, and a conclusive naive versus antigen-experienced comparison was therefore prevented. Per million T cells, TCR beta diversity dropped roughly linearly as age increased.

The gene calls are TRBV4-2 and TRBJ2-7, with TRBD2 matching over 9 bases. This receptor was taken from a man older than 75 in good health. The sequenced material came from blood. The CDR3 bases are TGTGCCAGCAGCCAAGAGCGGGGGGGCCTCTACGAGCAGTACTTC. This gives the protein CASSQERGGLYEQYF.